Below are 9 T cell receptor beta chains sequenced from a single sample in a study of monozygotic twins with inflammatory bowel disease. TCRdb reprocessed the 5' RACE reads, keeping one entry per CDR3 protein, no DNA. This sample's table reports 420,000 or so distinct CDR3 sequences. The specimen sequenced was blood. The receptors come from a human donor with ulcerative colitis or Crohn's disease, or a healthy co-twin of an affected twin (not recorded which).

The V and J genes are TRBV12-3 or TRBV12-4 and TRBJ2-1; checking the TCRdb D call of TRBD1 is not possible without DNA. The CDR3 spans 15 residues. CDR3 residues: CASSRAGANYNEQFF.

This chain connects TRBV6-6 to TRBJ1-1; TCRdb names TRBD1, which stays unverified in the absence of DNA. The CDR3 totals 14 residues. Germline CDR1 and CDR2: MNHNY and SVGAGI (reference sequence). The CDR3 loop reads CASSYSGGGVEAFF.

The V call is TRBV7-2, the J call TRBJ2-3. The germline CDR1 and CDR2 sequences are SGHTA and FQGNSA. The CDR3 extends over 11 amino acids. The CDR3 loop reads CASSLACTQYF.

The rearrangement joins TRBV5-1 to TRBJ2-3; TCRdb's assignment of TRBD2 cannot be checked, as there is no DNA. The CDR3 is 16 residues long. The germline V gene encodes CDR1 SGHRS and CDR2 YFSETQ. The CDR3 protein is CASSLVGGGAPDTQYF.

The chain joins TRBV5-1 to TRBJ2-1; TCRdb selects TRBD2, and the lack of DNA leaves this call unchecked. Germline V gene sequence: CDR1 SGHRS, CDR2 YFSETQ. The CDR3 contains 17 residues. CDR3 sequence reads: CASSRVSLAGGPDEQFF.

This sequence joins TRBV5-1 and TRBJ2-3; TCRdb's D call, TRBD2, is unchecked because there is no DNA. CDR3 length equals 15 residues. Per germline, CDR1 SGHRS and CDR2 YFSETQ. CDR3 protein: CASSTLAGGPDTQYF.

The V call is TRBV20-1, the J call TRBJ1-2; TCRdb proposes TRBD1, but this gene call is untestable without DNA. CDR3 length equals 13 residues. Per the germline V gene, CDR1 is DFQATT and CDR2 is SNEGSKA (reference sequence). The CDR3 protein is CSATGQRHLGYTF.

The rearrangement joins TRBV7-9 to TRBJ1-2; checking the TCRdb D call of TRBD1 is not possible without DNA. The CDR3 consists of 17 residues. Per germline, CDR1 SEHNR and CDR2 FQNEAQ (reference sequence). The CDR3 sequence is CASSPGGTLTKSYGYTF.

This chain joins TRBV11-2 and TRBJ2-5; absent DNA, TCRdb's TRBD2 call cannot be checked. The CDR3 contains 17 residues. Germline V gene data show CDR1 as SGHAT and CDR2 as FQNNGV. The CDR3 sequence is CASSLDKWRLGLETQYF. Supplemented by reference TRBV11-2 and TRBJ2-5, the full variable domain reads EAGVAQSPRYKIIEKRQSVAFWCNPISGHATLYWYQQILGQGPKLLIQFQNNGVVDDSQLPKDRFSAERLKGVDSTLKIQPAKLEDSAVYLCASSLDKWRLGLETQYFGPGTRLLVL.